The 24 T cell receptor beta chains listed next were all sequenced from one sample in a study of T-cell memory formation after mild COVID-19. From the 5' RACE reads, TCRdb called clonotypes with MiXCR, one entry per CDR3 protein. The table has roughly 340,000 distinct CDR3 sequences, 20% to 25% seen once. Specimen: PBMCs or a T cell subset sorted from them (not recorded which). The receptors were gathered from a man aged 18 to 29 who had mild COVID-19 (a few samples of this study predate the infection). Cell type and time point are not known.

This clonotype was detected a few times. The chain carries TRBV3-1 and TRBJ2-3; the match to TRBD2 covers 11 bases. Trimming removed 4 bases from V and 3 bases from J; junction bases left unmatched: 6. This CDR3 has 16 residues. The germline V gene encodes CDR1 LGHDT and CDR2 YNNKEL (reference sequence). CDR3 in amino acids: CASSPVAGGITDTQYF. The CDR3 nucleotides are TGTGCCAGCAGCCCGGTAGCGGGGGGGATTACAGATACGCAGTATTTT.

This clonotype was observed many times. This chain joins TRBV5-1 and TRBJ2-2; TRBD2 agrees at 9 bases. The CDR3 has 15 amino acids. Looked up from germline, CDR1 is SGHRS and CDR2 is YFSETQ. Trimming took 0 bases from V and 4 from J; bases not matched to a gene: 1. CDR3 in DNA: TGCGCCAGCAGCTTGGGACTAGCGGTCACCGGGGAGCTGTTTTTT. Protein product: CASSLGLAVTGELFF.

This clonotype was observed a few times. The rearrangement joins TRBV20-1 to TRBJ2-5; 13 bases line up with TRBD2. The CDR3 covers 15 residues. From germline, CDR1 is DFQATT and CDR2 SNEGSKA (reference sequence). V gave up 6 bases and J gave up 4 bases; unmatched junction bases: 8. This chain's CDR3 is CSAQRTSGGRETQYF. The CDR3 coding sequence is TGCAGTGCGCAACGGACTAGCGGGGGACGAGAGACCCAGTACTTC.

This clonotype came up a few times. The chain links TRBV5-1 to TRBJ1-1; D unresolved. Germline V gene lookup returns CDR1 SGHRS and CDR2 YFSETQ. V lost 5 bases, J lost 2 bases, and 13 bases lay in between. CDR3 length: 14 residues. CDR3 sequence reads: CASSPAAINTEAFF. CDR3 nucleotides: TGCGCCAGCAGTCCCGCCGCGATAAACACTGAAGCTTTCTTT.

Only a few counts were recorded for this clonotype. The chain combines TRBV15 with TRBJ2-7, with D tentatively TRBD2 (6 bases). The germline V and J ends were trimmed by 5 bases and 2 bases, with 16 bases remaining between them. CDR1 LNHNV and CDR2 YYDKDF come from the germline V gene (reference sequence). CDR3 size: 15 residues. CDR3 protein: CATSSRGGGAYEQYF. The CDR3 DNA sequence: TGTGCCACCAGCTCCCGGGGAGGTGGGGCCTACGAGCAGTACTTC.

This clonotype was seen only a few times. The chain recombines TRBV10-3 with TRBJ2-3, with 10 bases aligning to TRBD1. V gave up 10 bases and J gave up 6 bases; unmatched junction bases: 7. CDR1 and CDR2 from the germline V gene are ENHRY and SYGVKD. CDR3 size: 13 residues. CDR3 region: CATDRGLEDTQYF. The CDR3 DNA reads TGTGCCACCGACAGGGGGCTTGAGGATACGCAGTATTTT.

This chain uses TRBV7-2 with TRBJ1-2; D perhaps matches TRBD1 (6 bases). The V gene's germline CDR1 is SGHTA and CDR2 FQGNSA. This CDR3 region has 15 residues. Trimming took 1 base from V and 8 from J, leaving 17 bases between them. The CDR3 DNA reads as TGTGCCAGCAGCTTAGAGAGCTCAGGGGTGGAAGGCTACACCTTC. Its translation: CASSLESSGVEGYTF.

For this clonotype: At one boundary the junction diverges from the germline segment, which might be a read error. The chain links TRBV29-1 to TRBJ1-2; D not certain. The germline V gene encodes CDR1 SQVTM and CDR2 ANQGSEA. The CDR3 length is 9 residues. Here the CDR3 DNA reads TGCAGCGTGGAAGATGGCTACACCTTC. Its protein is CSVEDGYTF.

This clonotype showed up just a few times. The CDR3 nucleotides are TGTGCCAGCAGTTACTTCTCAGGGAACACTGAAGCTTTCTTT. Encoded protein: CASSYFSGNTEAFF. J is TRBJ1-1 and V is TRBV6-6; no firm D call. The CDR3 runs to 14 residues. Trimming stripped 1 base from V and 1 base from J, with 7 bases between. From germline, CDR1 is MNHNY and CDR2 SVGAGI (reference sequence).

As concerns this clonotype: An end of the junction differs from the germline gene, which may be a read error. The gene calls are TRBV7-9 and TRBJ2-6; 8 bases match TRBD1. The germline V gene encodes CDR1 SEHNR and CDR2 FQNEAQ (reference sequence). The CDR3 totals 19 residues. The CDR3 bases are TGTGCCACCAGCTTAGTGGGCAGGGGGCCTCCTTCTGGGGCCAACGTCCTGACTTTC. Translation: CATSLVGRGPPSGANVLTF.

This clonotype was detected only a few times. V is TRBV5-1 and J is TRBJ2-5, with 8 nucleotides matching TRBD1. The CDR3 is 15 residues long. The trim removed 4 bases at V and 5 bases at J, leaving 10 bases unmatched. The germline CDR1 and CDR2 sequences are SGHRS and YFSETQ. CDR3 sequence (DNA): TGCGCCAGCAGCGTCCGACAGGGGTGGGAGGAGACCCAGTACTTC. Its translation is CASSVRQGWEETQYF.

The rearrangement joins TRBV5-1 to TRBJ2-5, with a possible D match to TRBD2 (7 bases). Deletions cut 4 bases from V and 3 bases from J, with 16 bases between. The CDR3 is 15 residues long. Per the germline V gene, CDR1 is SGHRS and CDR2 is YFSETQ. The CDR3 DNA reads as TGCGCCAGCAGCCGGGGGGCGGCGGGCGAAGAGACCCAGTACTTC. Translation: CASSRGAAGEETQYF.

The table lists this clonotype with many counts. The V call is TRBV20-1, the J call TRBJ1-5; 11 positions agree with TRBD1. The CDR3 totals 13 residues. Germline-derived CDR1 and CDR2 are DFQATT and SNEGSKA (reference sequence). Trimming at V came to 5 bases and at J to 7 bases, leaving 4 bases not matched to a gene. DNA for the CDR3: TGCAGTGCTTACGGGACAGGGGGGCAGCCCCAGCATTTT. It specifies CSAYGTGGQPQHF.

The chain employs TRBV5-1 and TRBJ1-1, with TRBD1 identical over 9 bases. Germline loops: CDR1 SGHRS, CDR2 YFSETQ. Trimming at V came to 3 bases and at J to 4 bases, leaving 4 bases not matched to a gene. The CDR3 has 14 amino acids. The CDR3 is CASSYRGQSTEAFF. In nucleotides, the CDR3 is TGCGCCAGCAGCTACAGGGGGCAGAGCACTGAAGCTTTCTTT.

This clonotype was seen only a few times. The chain is built from TRBV24-1 and TRBJ2-1; TRBD1 might be the D (6 bases). In germline, CDR1 is KGHDR, CDR2 SFDVKD. The CDR3 totals 15 residues. Trimming shortened V by 9 bases and J by 8 bases, and 22 bases separated the two germline ends. CDR3 in DNA: TGTGCCACCCGAACCGCGGACAGCGACGTCTATGAGCAGTTCTTC. Its protein product is CATRTADSDVYEQFF.

This clonotype turned up a few times. V gene TRBV6-5 combines with J gene TRBJ2-2, with 7 bases matching TRBD1. After removal of 4 bases from V and 4 bases from J, the junction contained 6 bases not matched to a gene. This CDR3 has 15 residues. Germline lookup yields CDR1 MNHEY and CDR2 SVGAGI. This CDR3 reads CASSFMTGTTGELFF. CDR3 DNA: TGTGCCAGCAGTTTTATGACAGGGACCACCGGGGAGCTGTTTTTT.

Concerning this clonotype: One end of the junction does not line up with germline, which may come from a read error. The genes are TRBV18 and TRBJ2-3; a possible D gene is TRBD1 (5 bases). Germline values: CDR1 KGHSH, CDR2 LQKENI. The CDR3 consists of 15 residues. Here the CDR3 reads CDSSPGNRIGDTQYF. CDR3 sequence (DNA): TGTGACAGCTCACCCGGTAACAGGATAGGAGATACGCAGTATTTT. Drawing the rest from reference TRBV18 and TRBJ2-3, the complete variable domain is NAGVMQNPRHLVRRRGQEARLRCSPMKGHSHVYWYRQLPEEGLKFMVYLQKENIIDESGMPKERFSAEFPKEGPSILRIQQVVRGDSAAYFCDSSPGNRIGDTQYFGPGTRLTVL.

The chain uses TRBV4-3 and TRBJ1-2; tentative D call: TRBD1 (6 bases). Trimming stripped 0 bases from V and 4 bases from J, with 15 bases between. The CDR3 consists of 16 residues. Per the germline V gene, CDR1 is LGHNA and CDR2 is YSLEER. CDR3 bases: TGCGCCAGCAGCCAAGATAGATCACAGGGTGCCTATGGCTACACCTTC. This encodes CASSQDRSQGAYGYTF.

The chain recombines TRBV4-3 with TRBJ2-5, with D perhaps TRBD2 (6 bases). Trimming removed 3 bases from V and 2 bases from J, with 13 bases in between. Germline loops: CDR1 LGHNA, CDR2 YSLEER. This CDR3 region has 15 residues. CDR3 protein: CASSHRAGPQETQYF. CDR3 nucleotide sequence: TGCGCCAGCAGCCATCGCGCGGGGCCTCAAGAGACCCAGTACTTC.

This clonotype was detected a few times. The chain joins TRBV20-1 to TRBJ2-2; TRBD1 aligns across 9 bases. Germline V gene data show CDR1 as DFQATT and CDR2 as SNEGSKA (reference sequence). The CDR3 has 14 residues. Trimming at V came to 6 bases and at J to 7 bases, leaving 9 bases not matched to a gene. The CDR3 is CSAVNRGRGGELFF. For the CDR3, the DNA is TGCAGTGCGGTTAACAGGGGGCGCGGCGGGGAGCTGTTTTTT.

This clonotype was counted between two and nine times. The chain recombines TRBV11-1 with TRBJ2-7; TRBD1 is a possible D gene (6 bases). Germline V gene sequence: CDR1 SGHAT, CDR2 FQDESV (reference sequence). This CDR3 has 13 residues. V dropped 8 bases and J dropped 5 bases, with 16 bases sitting between them. The CDR3 reads CASRTGQRDEQYF. Written as DNA, the CDR3 is TGTGCCAGCCGAACGGGACAACGGGACGAGCAGTACTTC.

This clonotype was detected only a few times. The chain is built from TRBV6-2 or TRBV6-3 and TRBJ2-7; the D gene is possibly TRBD1 (6 bases). Germline V gene lookup returns CDR1 MNHEY and CDR2 SVGEGT. The V end lost 6 bases, the J end lost 3 bases, and 15 bases lay between the germline ends. This CDR3 is 14 amino acids long. The CDR3 coding sequence is TGTGCCAGCAGACGGCAGGGGAACAACTACGAGCAGTACTTC. Protein sequence: CASRRQGNNYEQYF.

Only a few counts were recorded for this clonotype. CDR3 sequence (DNA): TGCGCCAGCAGCTTGGATGGGACAGGGTGGAGGAATGAGCAGTTCTTC. Amino acids: CASSLDGTGWRNEQFF. The chain links TRBV5-1 to TRBJ2-1; 9 bases agree with TRBD1. V trimming: 0 bases; J trimming: 7 bases; junction bases outside the gene matches: 8. Looked up from germline, CDR1 is SGHRS and CDR2 is YFSETQ. CDR3 length equals 16 residues.

This clonotype was detected many times. The chain is built from TRBV6-2 or TRBV6-3 and TRBJ2-6; perhaps TRBD2 as D (5 bases). The CDR3 has 16 residues. Trimming shortened V by 5 bases and J by 2 bases, and 13 bases separated the two germline ends. The germline V gene encodes CDR1 MNHEY and CDR2 SVGEGT. Here the CDR3 reads CASSGTRTAGANVLTF. CDR3 DNA sequence: TGTGCCAGCAGTGGAACTAGGACTGCTGGGGCCAACGTCCTGACTTTC.